Listed below are T cell receptor beta chains from one sample, sequenced in a study of T cell clones after liver transplantation. These receptors have no identified antigens. Method: immunoSEQ multiplex PCR; TCRdb's copy keeps in-frame clones and lacks some. The sample records fewer than 7,000 clones, roughly 29% being singletons. The sequenced sample was CD4+ T cells from cultured PBMCs. These receptor sequences come from a human patient who received a liver transplant. Part of the T cells may come from the graft donor. Both conserved end residues are part of each CDR3. D genes are given only for firm matches. Not all rows give a size; the values are once, few, many and, for expanded clones, a class.

size	D	J	V	CDR3	DNA
few	NA	TRBJ2-5	TRBV28	CASSFPTRETKQYF	TGTGCCAGCAGTTTCCCCACAAGGGAGACGAAGCAGTACTTC
NA	NA	TRBJ2-5	TRBV6-1	CASSRGRETQYF	TGTGCCAGCAGTCGGGGAAGAGAGACCCAGTACTTC
NA	TRBD1	TRBJ2-5	TRBV4-1	CASSLMGQMYQETQYF	TGCGCCAGCAGCCTTATGGGACAGATGTACCAAGAGACCCAGTACTTC
few	NA	TRBJ2-3	TRBV5-1	CASSLIGDGVDTQYF	TGCGCCAGCAGCTTGATAGGCGATGGGGTTGATACGCAGTATTTT
few	TRBD2	TRBJ2-7	TRBV6-7	CASSSGTPGGYEQYF	TGTGCCAGCAGTTCCGGGACCCCGGGAGGATACGAGCAGTACTTC
NA	TRBD1	TRBJ2-7	TRBV7-9	CASSHQSWDRATYEQYF	TGTGCCAGCAGCCACCAATCGTGGGACAGGGCAACCTACGAGCAGTACTTC
large	TRBD2	TRBJ2-5	TRBV7-2	CASSLTSGGAGETQYF	TGTGCCAGCAGCTTAACTAGCGGGGGGGCAGGAGAGACCCAGTACTTC
few	NA	TRBJ2-1	TRBV7-2	CASSLMGDVLFF	TGTGCCAGCAGCTTAATGGGGGATGTCCTGTTCTTC
few	TRBD1	TRBJ2-6	TRBV9	CARSKARGRSGANVLTF	TGTGCCCGCAGCAAAGCCAGGGGGCGCTCGGGGGCCAACGTCCTGACTTTC
NA	NA	TRBJ2-2	TRBV7-9	CASRRTGSTTGELFF	TGTGCCAGCAGACGAACAGGGAGCACTACCGGGGAGCTGTTTTTT
NA	NA	TRBJ2-3	TRBV5-1	CASSSTDPSTDTQYF	TGCGCCAGCAGCTCGACCGACCCGAGCACAGATACGCAGTATTTT
NA	TRBD1	TRBJ1-2	TRBV28	CASSRQGAVGYTF	TGTGCCAGCAGCAGACAGGGGGCGGTTGGCTACACCTTC
NA	TRBD1	TRBJ2-2	TRBV5-1	CASSLAGTGAVTGELFF	TGCGCCAGCAGCTTGGCCGGGACAGGGGCAGTGACCGGGGAGCTGTTTTTT
NA	NA	TRBJ1-5	TRBV6-5	CASSGQKAGNQPQHF	TGTGCCAGCAGTGGACAAAAGGCCGGGAATCAGCCCCAGCATTTT
NA	NA	TRBJ2-1	TRBV30	CAWSVLWGTYNEQFF	TGTGCCTGGAGTGTACTCTGGGGGACCTACAATGAGCAGTTCTTC
NA	NA	TRBJ2-2	TRBV18	CASSPQGLRTGELFF	TGTGCCAGCTCACCACAGGGACTCCGCACCGGGGAGCTGTTTTTT
NA	TRBD2	TRBJ2-1	TRBV19	CASSISGRAGEQFF	TGTGCCAGTAGTATAAGTGGGAGGGCGGGTGAGCAGTTCTTC
NA	NA	TRBJ2-1	TRBV29-1	CSVGVSYNEQFF	TGCAGCGTTGGAGTCTCCTACAATGAGCAGTTCTTC
NA	TRBD1	TRBJ1-3	TRBV6-5	CASSGTGRSGNTIYF	TGTGCCAGCAGTGGGACAGGCCGCTCTGGAAACACCATATATTTT